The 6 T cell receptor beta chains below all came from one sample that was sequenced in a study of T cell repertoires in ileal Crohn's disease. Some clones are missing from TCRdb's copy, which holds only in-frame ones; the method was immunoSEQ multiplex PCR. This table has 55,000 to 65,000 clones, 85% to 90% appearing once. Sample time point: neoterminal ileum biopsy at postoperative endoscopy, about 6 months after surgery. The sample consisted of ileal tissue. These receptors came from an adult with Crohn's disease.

CDR3 nucleotide sequence: TGTGCCAGCAGCTCTGGACTAGCCACGAACACCGGGGAGCTGTTTTTT. It codes for CASSSGLATNTGELFF. The chain combines TRBV5-4 with TRBJ2-2, with 8 positions matching TRBD2. This CDR3 is 16 amino acids long. Per the germline V gene, CDR1 is SGHNT and CDR2 is YYREEE (reference sequence). Trimming cost V 3 bases and J 0 bases; bases outside gene matches: 4.

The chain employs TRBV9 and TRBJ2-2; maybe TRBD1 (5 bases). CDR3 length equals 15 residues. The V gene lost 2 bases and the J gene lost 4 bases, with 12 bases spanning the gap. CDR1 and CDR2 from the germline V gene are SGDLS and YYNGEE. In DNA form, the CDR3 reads TGTGCCAGCAGCGTCTCGGCAGGGCCCACCGGGGAGCTGTTTTTT. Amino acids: CASSVSAGPTGELFF.

CDR3 DNA sequence: TGTGCCAGCAGCCAAGAATTGGTCATCAGTGGGCAGTTCTTC. Translated, it gives CASSQELVISGQFF. The chain employs TRBV4-2 and TRBJ2-1; D is unresolved. Germline-derived CDR1 and CDR2 are LGHNA and YNFKEQ. This CDR3 comprises 14 residues. The V end was cut by 0 bases, the J end by 12 bases, with 15 bases between.

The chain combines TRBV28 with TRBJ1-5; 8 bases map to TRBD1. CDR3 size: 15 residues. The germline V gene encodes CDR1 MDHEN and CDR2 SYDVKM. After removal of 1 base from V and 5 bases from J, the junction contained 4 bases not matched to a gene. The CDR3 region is CASSLSDRDYQPQHF. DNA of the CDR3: TGTGCCAGCAGTTTATCGGACAGGGATTATCAGCCCCAGCATTTT. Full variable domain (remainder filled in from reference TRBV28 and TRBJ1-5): DVKVTQSSRYLVKRTGEKVFLECVQDMDHENMFWYRQDPGLGLRLIYFSYDVKMKEKGDIPEGYSVSREKKERFSLILESASTNQTSMYLCASSLSDRDYQPQHFGDGTRLSIL.

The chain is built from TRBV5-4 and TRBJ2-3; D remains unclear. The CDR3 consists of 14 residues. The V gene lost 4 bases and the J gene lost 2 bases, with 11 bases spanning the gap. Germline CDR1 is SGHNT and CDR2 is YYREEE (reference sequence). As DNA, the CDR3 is TGTGCCAGCAGCCCCCTACGTTCCACAGATACGCAGTATTTT. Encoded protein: CASSPLRSTDTQYF. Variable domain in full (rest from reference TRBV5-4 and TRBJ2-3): ETGVTQSPTHLIKTRGQQVTLRCSSQSGHNTVSWYQQALGQGPQFIFQYYREEENGRGNFPPRFSGLQFPNYSSELNVNALELDDSALYLCASSPLRSTDTQYFGPGTRLTVL.

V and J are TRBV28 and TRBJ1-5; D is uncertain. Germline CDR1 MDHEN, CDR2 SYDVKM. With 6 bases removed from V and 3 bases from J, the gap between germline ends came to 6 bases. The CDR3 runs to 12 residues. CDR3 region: CASREYNQPQHF. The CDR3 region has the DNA TGTGCCAGCAGGGAGTACAATCAGCCCCAGCATTTT.